The present entry profiles one T cell receptor beta chain with its context. Its specificity is unknown. The CDR3 runs to 18 residues. The trim removed 0 bases at V and 1 base at J, leaving 6 bases unmatched. Germline V gives CDR1 LNHNV, CDR2 YYDKDF (reference sequence). This record belongs to a study of T cell responses to AZD1222 COVID-19 vaccine. The overall study: Both about-4-week and about-12-week second-dose recipients were combined. Broader study findings: Targets within unmutated variant regions were reportedly found for nearly half of spike-specific TCRs. Baseline seropositives among AZD1222 recipients totaled only 5 to 7. The donor cohort was predominantly white British with a female majority, and clonal diversity may have been underestimated.

Some clones are missing from TCRdb's copy, which holds only in-frame ones; the method was immunoSEQ multiplex PCR. Of more than 100,000 clones in the sample, around 90% are singletons; the top ten hold 7.5% to 8%. The clonotype originates from an adult in good health. This sequence joins TRBV15 and TRBJ2-3, with 11 bases aligning to TRBD2. The sample in question was peripheral blood, obtained on day 0 of AZD1222 vaccination. CDR3 amino acids: CATSRDRASGGRTDTQYF. In nucleotides, the CDR3 is TGTGCCACCAGCAGAGATAGGGCTAGCGGGGGGCGCACAGATACGCAGTATTTT.